This passage covers 21 T cell receptor beta chains from one sample sequenced in a study of cytomegalovirus exposure and HLA in healthy donors. In the PCR, 60 Vbeta and 13 Jbeta primers were used. The protocol was immunoSEQ multiplex PCR, while the TCRdb copy is restricted to in-frame clones and leaves out a portion. The sample lists roughly 180,000 clones; roughly 75% were seen once. Sequencing input: PBMCs. The receptor source for this set is a woman in her 30s in good health and CMV-seronegative.

Concerning this clone: This same CDR3 is encoded by further DNA sequences in the sample. The CDR3 protein is CASSSTGGSYNEQFF. The CDR3 DNA follows: TGTGCCAGCAGTTCCACAGGGGGCTCCTACAATGAGCAGTTCTTC. The chain is built from TRBV6-5 and TRBJ2-1, with TRBD1 matching 8 bases. CDR3 length: 15 amino acids. V lost 4 bases and J lost 0; bases outside the gene matches: 2. Germline CDR1 reads MNHEY; CDR2 reads SVGAGI.

This chain joins TRBV5-1 and TRBJ1-1; 7 positions match TRBD1. The CDR3 length is 18 residues. V shed 5 bases and J 3 bases; nucleotides not matched to a gene: 19. Germline CDR1 SGHRS, CDR2 YFSETQ. The CDR3 nucleotides are TGCGCCAGCAGGATTCTCAATCCAAGGGGGCAGGTAGACACTGAAGCTTTCTTT. It codes for CASRILNPRGQVDTEAFF.

The CDR3 protein is CASSKSPGEPQHF. As DNA, the CDR3 is TGTGCCAGCAGCAAGAGCCCGGGGGAGCCCCAGCATTTT. The rearrangement links TRBV7-9 to TRBJ1-5; possible D gene TRBD1, 5 bases. Trimming removed 5 bases at V and 8 bases at J, with 13 bases between. CDR1 is SEHNR and CDR2 is FQNEAQ in the germline V gene (reference sequence). The CDR3 has 13 residues.

The V call is TRBV5-1, the J call TRBJ2-7, with a tentative D call TRBD2 (5 bases). The germline V and J ends were trimmed by 4 bases and 2 bases, with 16 bases remaining between them. This CDR3 region has 15 residues. Germline-derived CDR1 and CDR2 are SGHRS and YFSETQ. This CDR3 is CASSPSPIGAYEQYF. CDR3 DNA sequence: TGCGCCAGCAGCCCCTCTCCCATCGGGGCCTACGAGCAGTACTTC.

This rearrangement joins TRBV6-5 to TRBJ1-1; possibly TRBD1 for D (5 bases). CDR1 is MNHEY and CDR2 is SVGAGI in the germline V gene. This CDR3 has 14 residues. V shed 2 bases and J shed 1 base, with 8 bases lying between them. The CDR3 region is CASSYNGGNTEAFF. The DNA for the CDR3 is TGTGCCAGCAGTTACAACGGGGGGAACACTGAAGCTTTCTTT.

This chain joins TRBV7-3 and TRBJ2-3; TRBD2 matches at 7 bases. This CDR3 contains 15 residues. Per the germline V gene, CDR1 is SGHTA and CDR2 is FQGTGA. V lost 5 bases and J lost 3; bases outside the gene matches: 8. This CDR3 reads CASSPSGGLTDTQYF. In DNA form, the CDR3 reads TGTGCCAGCAGCCCATCCGGGGGGTTGACAGATACGCAGTATTTT.

This clone was recorded a few times. The J gene is TRBJ1-2, the V gene TRBV6-5; the D gene is possibly TRBD1 (5 bases). CDR3 length equals 12 residues. The V gene's germline CDR1 is MNHEY and CDR2 SVGAGI. The germline V and J ends were trimmed by 8 bases and 7 bases, with 14 bases remaining between them. CDR3 sequence (DNA): TGTGCCAGCTCCCGTCGGGGGACTGGCTACACCTTC. Its translation is CASSRRGTGYTF.

This clone showed up just once. CDR3 nucleotide sequence: TGTGCCAGCAGCCCGGAGGGAAGGGGACTTGACTATGGCTACACCTTC. It specifies CASSPEGRGLDYGYTF. The chain is built from TRBV5-6 and TRBJ1-2; D possibly corresponds to TRBD1 (5 bases). This CDR3 spans 16 amino acids. The germline V gene has CDR1 SGHDT and CDR2 YYEEEE. V lost 4 bases and J 3 bases, leaving 19 bases between the germline ends.

The V and J genes are TRBV7-3 and TRBJ2-5, with 11 positions matching TRBD2. The J segment lost 4 bases and the V segment lost 1 base, leaving 5 bases of the junction unmatched. In germline, CDR1 is SGHTA, CDR2 FQGTGA. There are 16 residues in the CDR3. The CDR3 loop is CASSLIAGGPLETQYF. In DNA form, the CDR3 reads TGTGCCAGCAGCTTAATAGCGGGGGGGCCCTTAGAGACCCAGTACTTC.

This clone showed up just once. V is TRBV7-3 and J is TRBJ2-7; the D is unclear. The CDR3 runs to 14 residues. Trimming shortened V by 2 bases and J by 0 bases, and 8 bases separated the two germline ends. Germline V gene lookup returns CDR1 SGHTA and CDR2 FQGTGA. The CDR3 nucleotides read TGTGCCAGCAGCTTACAGGCGAGCTCCTACGAGCAGTACTTC. Amino acid sequence: CASSLQASSYEQYF.

The rearrangement joins TRBV5-1 to TRBJ2-3, with a tentative D call TRBD2 (6 bases). The CDR3 is made up of 16 amino acids. V lost 4 bases, J lost 0 bases, and 15 bases lay in between. Germline V gene data show CDR1 as SGHRS and CDR2 as YFSETQ. The CDR3, as DNA: TGCGCCAGCAGCATACTACCCGGGGGTAGCACAGATACGCAGTATTTT. Encoded protein: CASSILPGGSTDTQYF. The full variable domain, completed using reference TRBV5-1 and TRBJ2-3, is KAGVTQTPRYLIKTRGQQVTLSCSPISGHRSVSWYQQTPGQGLQFLFEYFSETQRNKGNFPGRFSGRQFSNSRSEMNVSTLELGDSALYLCASSILPGGSTDTQYFGPGTRLTVL.

The chain is built from TRBV5-4 and TRBJ2-5; weak D call: TRBD2 (6 bases). This CDR3 has 14 residues. V lost 4 bases and J lost 4, with 14 bases in between. Germline V gene data show CDR1 as SGHNT and CDR2 as YYREEE (reference sequence). CDR3 nucleotides: TGTGCCAGCAGCGATGCGGGGAGCTTAGAGACCCAGTACTTC. It specifies CASSDAGSLETQYF.

A few counts support this clone. The chain uses TRBV13 and TRBJ1-4; 9 positions agree with TRBD1. V lost 5 bases to trimming and J lost 5 bases; unmatched junction nucleotides: 18. CDR3 length equals 19 residues. CDR1 PRHDT and CDR2 FYEKMQ come from the germline V gene (reference sequence). This chain's CDR3 is CASSRTGVYSSGENEKLFF. The CDR3 nucleotides read TGTGCCAGCAGCCGGACAGGGGTCTATTCTTCCGGCGAAAATGAAAAACTGTTTTTT.

The chain links TRBV6-5 to TRBJ1-2, with TRBD1 matching 7 bases. Trimming took 6 bases from V and 3 from J; bases not matched to a gene: 10. The CDR3 is 15 amino acids. From germline, CDR1 is MNHEY and CDR2 SVGAGI. CDR3 sequence: CASRKGARVYYGYTF. The CDR3 nucleotides are TGTGCCAGCAGAAAGGGGGCACGTGTTTACTATGGCTACACCTTC.

This chain uses TRBV4-2 with TRBJ1-3, with TRBD1 identical over 8 bases. With V trimmed by 0 bases and J by 2 bases, 6 bases remained unmatched. Per the germline V gene, CDR1 is LGHNA and CDR2 is YNFKEQ. This CDR3 comprises 17 residues. The CDR3 protein is CASSQDGDRNTGNTIYF. The DNA for the CDR3 is TGTGCCAGCAGCCAAGATGGGGACAGGAACACTGGAAACACCATATATTTT.

This sequence joins TRBV19 and TRBJ1-5, with a tentative D call TRBD1 (5 bases). This CDR3 is 14 amino acids long. V lost 5 bases, J lost 6 bases, and 14 bases lay in between. Germline assignment: CDR1 LNHDA and CDR2 SQIVND (reference sequence). CDR3 DNA: TGTGCCAGTAGTTATTCGGGGGAAGGTCAGCCCCAGCATTTT. Encoded protein: CASSYSGEGQPQHF.

The chain employs TRBV29-1 and TRBJ1-1; the D gene is possibly TRBD1 (6 bases). This CDR3 comprises 13 residues. Trimming cost V 7 bases and J 3 bases, with 15 bases left between them. CDR1 SQVTM and CDR2 ANQGSEA come from the germline V gene. CDR3: CSAGGGRDTEAFF. DNA for the CDR3: TGCAGCGCCGGGGGGGGCAGGGACACTGAAGCTTTCTTT.

This chain links TRBV2 with TRBJ2-2, with D maybe TRBD2 (5 bases). V gave up 0 bases and J gave up 5 bases, with 13 bases separating them. Germline V gene sequence: CDR1 SNHLY, CDR2 FYNNEI. This CDR3 has 16 residues. CDR3: CASSEARVRGTGELFF. The CDR3 DNA reads TGTGCCAGCAGTGAAGCTCGGGTCCGAGGGACCGGGGAGCTGTTTTTT.

This clone was detected once. J is TRBJ2-3 and V is TRBV5-1, with 12 bases fitting TRBD1. V shed 1 base, J shed 2 bases, and the junction held 2 bases outside the gene matches. Germline CDR1 and CDR2: SGHRS and YFSETQ. The CDR3 loop spans 16 amino acids. CDR3 sequence: CASSLLGQGATDTQYF. The CDR3 DNA is TGCGCCAGCAGCTTGTTGGGACAGGGGGCCACAGATACGCAGTATTTT.

The rearrangement joins TRBV6-5 to TRBJ2-5; tentative D call: TRBD1 (6 bases). CDR3 length: 14 amino acids. CDR1 is MNHEY and CDR2 is SVGAGI in the germline V gene. Trimming removed 6 bases from V and 3 bases from J, with 14 bases in between. CDR3 coding DNA: TGTGCCAGCAGCACCCCCCGGACAGAAGAGACCCAGTACTTC. Residues: CASSTPRTEETQYF.

The chain joins TRBV6-1 to TRBJ2-7, with TRBD2 matching 9 bases. The CDR3 length is 15 residues. J lost 0 bases, V lost 1 base, and 1 base had no gene match. CDR1 and CDR2 (germline): MNHNS, SASEGT. The DNA of the CDR3 is TGTGCCAGCAGTGAAGGTAGCGGGGGCTCCTACGAGCAGTACTTC. Residues: CASSEGSGGSYEQYF.